This T cell receptor beta chain was observed in a study of CD8+ T cells in alopecia areata. Trimming cost V 6 bases and J 2 bases, with 14 bases left between them. Germline V gene data show CDR1 as LNHDA and CDR2 as SQIVND (reference sequence). This CDR3 is 15 amino acids long. Study-wide results and limits: Scalp clonality and expanded CD8+ clones among the top 100 were significantly decreased by tofacitinib.

Sample treatment: oral pan-JAK inhibitor, 5-10 mg twice daily. Sequencing templates came from extracted RNA that was reverse transcribed into cDNA. The method was immunoSEQ multiplex PCR; TCRdb's version includes in-frame clones alone and lacks a portion of them. The sample carries 200,000 to 250,000 clones, less than 45% recorded once. In regard to this clone: What it binds is unknown.

The input for sequencing was CD4+ T cells sorted from blood, taken around week 31, from a patient treated with tofacitinib. The chain links TRBV19 to TRBJ1-5; maybe TRBD1 (5 bases). The sequence derives from a human donor with alopecia areata. Here the CDR3 DNA reads TGTGCCAGTAGCCGGGACCCAAGGGGCAATCAGCCCCAGCATTTT. It encodes CASSRDPRGNQPQHF.